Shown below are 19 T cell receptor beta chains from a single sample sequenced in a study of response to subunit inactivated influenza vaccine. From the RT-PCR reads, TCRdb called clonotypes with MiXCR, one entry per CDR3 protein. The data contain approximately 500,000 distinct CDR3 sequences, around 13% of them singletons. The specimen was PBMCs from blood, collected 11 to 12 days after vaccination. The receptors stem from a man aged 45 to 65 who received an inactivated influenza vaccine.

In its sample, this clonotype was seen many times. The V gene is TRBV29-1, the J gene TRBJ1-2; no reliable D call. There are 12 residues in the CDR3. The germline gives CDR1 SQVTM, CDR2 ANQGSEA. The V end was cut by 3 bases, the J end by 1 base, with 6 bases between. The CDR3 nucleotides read TGCAGCGTTGAGGATTTTAACTATGGCTACACCTTC. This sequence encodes CSVEDFNYGYTF.

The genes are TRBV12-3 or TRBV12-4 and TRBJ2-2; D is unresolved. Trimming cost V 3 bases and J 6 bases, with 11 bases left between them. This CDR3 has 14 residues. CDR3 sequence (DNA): TGTGCCAGCAGTTTCGGCCGGTATTCCGGGGAGCTGTTTTTT. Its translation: CASSFGRYSGELFF.

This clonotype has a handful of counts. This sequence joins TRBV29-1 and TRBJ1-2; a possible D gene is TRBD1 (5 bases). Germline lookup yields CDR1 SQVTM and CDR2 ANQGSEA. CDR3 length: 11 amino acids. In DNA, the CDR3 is TGCGGGGGGTTGGGGCTCTATGGCTACACCTTC. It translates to CGGLGLYGYTF.

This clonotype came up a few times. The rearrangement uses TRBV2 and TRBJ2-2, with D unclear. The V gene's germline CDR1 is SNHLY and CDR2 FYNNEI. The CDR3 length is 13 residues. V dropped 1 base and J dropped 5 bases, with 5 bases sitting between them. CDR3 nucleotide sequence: TGTGCCAGCAGTGAAGTCCAGACCGGGGAGCTGTTTTTT. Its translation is CASSEVQTGELFF.

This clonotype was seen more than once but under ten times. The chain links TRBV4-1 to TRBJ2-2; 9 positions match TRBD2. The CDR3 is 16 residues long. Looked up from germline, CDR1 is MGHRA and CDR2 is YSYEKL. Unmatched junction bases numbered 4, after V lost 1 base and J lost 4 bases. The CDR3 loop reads CASSQVETSGTGELFF. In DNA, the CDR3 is TGCGCCAGCAGCCAAGTCGAGACTAGCGGCACCGGGGAGCTGTTTTTT.

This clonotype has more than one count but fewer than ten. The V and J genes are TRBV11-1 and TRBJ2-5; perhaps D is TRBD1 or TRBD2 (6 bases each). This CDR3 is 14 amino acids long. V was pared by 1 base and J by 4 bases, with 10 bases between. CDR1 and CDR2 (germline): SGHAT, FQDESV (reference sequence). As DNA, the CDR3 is TGTGCCAGCAGCTTAGTGGGGGGCGCAGAGACCCAGTACTTC. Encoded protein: CASSLVGGAETQYF.

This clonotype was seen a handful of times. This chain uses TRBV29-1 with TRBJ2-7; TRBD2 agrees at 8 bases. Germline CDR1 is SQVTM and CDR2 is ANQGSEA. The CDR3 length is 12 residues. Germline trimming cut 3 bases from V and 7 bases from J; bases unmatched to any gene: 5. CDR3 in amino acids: CSVEFGTREQYF. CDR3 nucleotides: TGCAGCGTTGAGTTCGGGACTAGAGAGCAGTACTTC.

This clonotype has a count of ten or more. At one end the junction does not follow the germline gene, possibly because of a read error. CDR3 DNA sequence: TGTGCCAGCAGCTTAGTCGGGGGCCAAGAGACCCAGTACTTC. Amino acids: CASSLVGGQETQYF. V usage is TRBV5-1 and J usage is TRBJ2-5; the D gene is possibly TRBD2 (6 bases). Germline values: CDR1 SGHRS, CDR2 YFSETQ. The CDR3 extends over 14 amino acids.

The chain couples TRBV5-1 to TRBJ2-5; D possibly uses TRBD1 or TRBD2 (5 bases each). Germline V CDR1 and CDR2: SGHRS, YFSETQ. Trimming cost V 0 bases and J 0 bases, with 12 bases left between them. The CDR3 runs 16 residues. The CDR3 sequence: CASSLVGPEYQETQYF. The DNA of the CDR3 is TGCGCCAGCAGCTTGGTGGGACCCGAGTACCAAGAGACCCAGTACTTC.

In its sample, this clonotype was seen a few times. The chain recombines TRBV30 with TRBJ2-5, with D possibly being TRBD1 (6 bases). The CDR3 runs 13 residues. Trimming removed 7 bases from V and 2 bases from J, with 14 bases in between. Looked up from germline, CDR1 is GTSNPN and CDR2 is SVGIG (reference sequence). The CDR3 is CALDREVQETQYF. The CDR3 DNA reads TGTGCCTTGGACAGAGAAGTTCAAGAGACCCAGTACTTC.

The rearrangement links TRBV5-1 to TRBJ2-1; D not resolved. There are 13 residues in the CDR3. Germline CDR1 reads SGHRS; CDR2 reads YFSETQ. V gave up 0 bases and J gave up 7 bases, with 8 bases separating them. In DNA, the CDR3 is TGCGCCAGCAGCTTGGGGCCGGAAAATGAGCAGTTCTTC. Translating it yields CASSLGPENEQFF.

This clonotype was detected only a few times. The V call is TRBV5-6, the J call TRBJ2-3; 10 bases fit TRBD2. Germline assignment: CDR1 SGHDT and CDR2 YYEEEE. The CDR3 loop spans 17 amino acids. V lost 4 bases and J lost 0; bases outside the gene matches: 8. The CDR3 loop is CASSPGLAVLSTDTQYF. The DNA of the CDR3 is TGTGCCAGCAGCCCCGGACTAGCGGTTCTTAGCACAGATACGCAGTATTTT.

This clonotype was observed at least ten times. The CDR3 loop is CAISEGGTFSQYF. CDR3 nucleotide sequence: TGTGCCATCAGTGAGGGAGGGACATTTTCCCAGTACTTC. The rearrangement joins TRBV10-3 to TRBJ2-5, with D perhaps TRBD1 or TRBD2 (6 bases each). Germline CDR1 reads ENHRY; CDR2 reads SYGVKD. This CDR3 region has 13 residues. V shed 2 bases and J shed 9 bases, with 13 bases lying between them.

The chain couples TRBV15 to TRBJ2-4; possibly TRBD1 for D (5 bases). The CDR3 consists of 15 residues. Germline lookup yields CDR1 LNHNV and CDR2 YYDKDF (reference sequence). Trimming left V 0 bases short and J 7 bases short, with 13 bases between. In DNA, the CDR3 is TGTGCCACCAGCAGAGATGTGGCAGGGTGGAACATTCAGTACTTC. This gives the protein CATSRDVAGWNIQYF.

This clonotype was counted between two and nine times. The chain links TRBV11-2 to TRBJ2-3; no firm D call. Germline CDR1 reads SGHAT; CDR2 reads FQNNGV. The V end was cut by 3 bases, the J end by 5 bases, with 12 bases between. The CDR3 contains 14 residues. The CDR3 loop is CASSFSSLKDTQYF. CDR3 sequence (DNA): TGTGCCAGCAGCTTTAGCAGCCTGAAAGATACGCAGTATTTT.

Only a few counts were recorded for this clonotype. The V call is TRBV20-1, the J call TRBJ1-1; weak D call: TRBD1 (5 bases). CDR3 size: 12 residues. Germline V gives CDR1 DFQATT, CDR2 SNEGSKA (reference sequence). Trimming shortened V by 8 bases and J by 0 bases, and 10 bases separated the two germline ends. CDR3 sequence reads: CSQDRMNTEAFF. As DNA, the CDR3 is TGCAGTCAAGACAGAATGAACACTGAAGCTTTCTTT.

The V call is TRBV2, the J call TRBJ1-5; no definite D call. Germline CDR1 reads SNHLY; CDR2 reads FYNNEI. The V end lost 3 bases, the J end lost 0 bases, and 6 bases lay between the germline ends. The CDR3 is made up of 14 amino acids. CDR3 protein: CASSDRYSNQPQHF. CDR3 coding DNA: TGTGCCAGCAGTGACCGTTATAGCAATCAGCCCCAGCATTTT.

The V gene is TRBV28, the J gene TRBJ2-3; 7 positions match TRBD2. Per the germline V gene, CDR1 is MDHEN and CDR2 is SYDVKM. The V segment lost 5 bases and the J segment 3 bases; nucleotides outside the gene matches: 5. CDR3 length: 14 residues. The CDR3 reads CASSILAETDTQYF. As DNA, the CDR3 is TGTGCCAGCAGTATCCTAGCGGAGACAGATACGCAGTATTTT.

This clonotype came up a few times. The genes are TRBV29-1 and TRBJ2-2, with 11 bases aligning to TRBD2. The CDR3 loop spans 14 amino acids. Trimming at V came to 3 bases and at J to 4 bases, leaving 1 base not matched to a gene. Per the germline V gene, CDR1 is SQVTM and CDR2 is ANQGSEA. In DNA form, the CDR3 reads TGCAGCGTTGATAGCGGGAGGGGCACCGGGGAGCTGTTTTTT. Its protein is CSVDSGRGTGELFF.